The 14 T cell receptor beta chains listed next were all sequenced from one sample in a study of response to subunit inactivated influenza vaccine. TCRdb re-called the RT-PCR reads with MiXCR, one entry per CDR3 protein. This sample has 750,000 to 850,000 distinct CDR3 sequences, with about a fifth found just once. The specimen was PBMCs from blood, collected around 5 days after vaccination. The receptors were sampled from a man in his fifties who received an inactivated influenza vaccine.

This clonotype was detected ten times or more. The V and J genes are TRBV27 and TRBJ2-1; TRBD2 matches at 7 bases. Per germline, CDR1 MNHEY and CDR2 SMNVEV (reference sequence). This CDR3 spans 14 amino acids. Germline trimming cut 6 bases from V and 13 bases from J; bases unmatched to any gene: 15. The chain's CDR3 is CASSLSRSTSFQFF. CDR3 in DNA: TGTGCCAGCAGCCTATCCCGGTCGACTAGCTTTCAGTTCTTC.

The chain uses TRBV20-1 and TRBJ2-3; 8 bases line up with TRBD2. The germline CDR1 and CDR2 sequences are DFQATT and SNEGSKA (reference sequence). J gave up 1 base and V 0 bases, and 6 bases lay outside the gene matches. There are 16 residues in the CDR3. In nucleotides, the CDR3 is TGCAGTGCTAGAGATTGGGCGGGAGGTCGCACAGATACGCAGTATTTT. Encoded protein: CSARDWAGGRTDTQYF.

The table lists this clonotype with many counts. DNA of the CDR3: TGTGCCATCAGTGAGTGGGACAGCCGCGGCTACACCTTC. As protein: CAISEWDSRGYTF. V usage is TRBV10-3 and J usage is TRBJ1-2; 7 bases match TRBD1. V lost 1 base to trimming and J lost 8 bases; unmatched junction nucleotides: 4. Germline lookup yields CDR1 ENHRY and CDR2 SYGVKD. This CDR3 region has 13 residues.

This clonotype was counted at least ten times. This rearrangement joins TRBV5-4 to TRBJ1-2, with TRBD1 matching 8 bases. V shed 0 bases, J shed 10 bases, and the junction held 8 bases outside the gene matches. This CDR3 region has 14 residues. Germline V lookup: CDR1 SGHNT, CDR2 YYREEE (reference sequence). Here the CDR3 reads CASSLAQGALDYTF. The CDR3 DNA is TGTGCCAGCAGCTTGGCCCAGGGGGCTCTCGACTACACCTTC. The complete variable domain, with remaining parts taken from reference TRBV5-4 and TRBJ1-2, reads ETGVTQSPTHLIKTRGQQVTLRCSSQSGHNTVSWYQQALGQGPQFIFQYYREEENGRGNFPPRFSGLQFPNYSSELNVNALELDDSALYLCASSLAQGALDYTFGSGTRLTVV.

This rearrangement joins TRBV24-1 to TRBJ2-7; D is possibly TRBD1 (6 bases). V shed 6 bases and J shed 10 bases, with 15 bases lying between them. The CDR3 contains 12 residues. Looked up from germline, CDR1 is KGHDR and CDR2 is SFDVKD. This chain's CDR3 is CATSRETGLQYF. In nucleotides, the CDR3 is TGTGCCACCAGTAGAGAAACAGGGCTTCAGTACTTC.

This chain connects TRBV18 to TRBJ2-3; no clear D gene. Germline V gene lookup returns CDR1 KGHSH and CDR2 LQKENI. Deletions cut 0 bases from V and 5 bases from J, with 12 bases between. This CDR3 is 15 amino acids long. Here the CDR3 reads CASSPPFSDGDTQYF. Here the CDR3 DNA reads TGTGCCAGCTCACCACCTTTCTCAGATGGAGATACGCAGTATTTT. Combining the CDR3 with reference TRBV18 and TRBJ2-3 gives the whole variable domain NAGVMQNPRHLVRRRGQEARLRCSPMKGHSHVYWYRQLPEEGLKFMVYLQKENIIDESGMPKERFSAEFPKEGPSILRIQQVVRGDSAAYFCASSPPFSDGDTQYFGPGTRLTVL.

This clonotype has at least ten counts. The rearrangement links TRBV28 to TRBJ2-7, with D perhaps TRBD1 or TRBD2 (5 bases each). Germline loops: CDR1 MDHEN, CDR2 SYDVKM. V lost 5 bases to trimming and J lost 0 bases, with 11 bases between them. The CDR3 runs 14 residues. CDR3 protein: CASSGTGSSYEQYF. The CDR3 DNA reads as TGTGCCAGCAGTGGGACGGGAAGCTCCTACGAGCAGTACTTC.

This clonotype occurred a few times. The chain couples TRBV5-1 to TRBJ1-1; D is unclear. The CDR3 runs 14 residues. The germline V gene has CDR1 SGHRS and CDR2 YFSETQ. V lost 0 bases to trimming and J lost 0 bases, with 6 bases between them. The CDR3 region has the DNA TGCGCCAGCAGCTTGGGGATGGTGAACACTGAAGCTTTCTTT. It encodes CASSLGMVNTEAFF. The full variable domain, rest sourced from reference TRBV5-1 and TRBJ1-1, is KAGVTQTPRYLIKTRGQQVTLSCSPISGHRSVSWYQQTPGQGLQFLFEYFSETQRNKGNFPGRFSGRQFSNSRSEMNVSTLELGDSALYLCASSLGMVNTEAFFGQGTRLTVV.

There are many counts of this clonotype. This sequence joins TRBV6-6 and TRBJ2-1; weak D call: TRBD1 (6 bases). Trimming stripped 8 bases from V and 4 bases from J, with 12 bases between. The CDR3 totals 13 residues. Germline CDR1 MNHNY, CDR2 SVGAGI (reference sequence). CDR3: CASVGAGYNEQFF. CDR3 sequence (DNA): TGTGCCAGCGTGGGGGCAGGTTACAATGAGCAGTTCTTC.

The chain combines TRBV12-3 or TRBV12-4 with TRBJ1-4; tentative D call: TRBD1 (6 bases). The germline V and J ends were trimmed by 2 bases and 7 bases, with 14 bases remaining between them. The CDR3 is made up of 15 amino acids. The DNA for the CDR3 is TGTGCCAGCAGTTTACCCGCCAGGGGTGGTGAAAAACTGTTTTTT. It translates to CASSLPARGGEKLFF.

This sequence joins TRBV7-9 and TRBJ2-5; 9 bases are shared with TRBD2. This CDR3 contains 15 residues. V lost 1 base, J lost 7 bases, and 7 bases stayed unmatched. Germline V gives CDR1 SEHNR, CDR2 FQNEAQ (reference sequence). CDR3 nucleotide sequence: TGTGCCAGCAGCTTAGTACTAGCGGGTCCCCGGACCCAGTACTTC. It encodes CASSLVLAGPRTQYF.

This clonotype was observed a handful of times. The chain employs TRBV15 and TRBJ2-5, with 8 bases fitting TRBD2. The CDR3 runs to 14 residues. From germline, CDR1 is LNHNV and CDR2 YYDKDF (reference sequence). Trimming at V came to 4 bases and at J to 2 bases, leaving 3 bases not matched to a gene. The CDR3 DNA reads as TGTGCCACCAGCACGGGACTAGAACAAGAGACCCAGTACTTC. Translation gives CATSTGLEQETQYF.

This clonotype was counted many times. This rearrangement joins TRBV12-3 or TRBV12-4 to TRBJ2-1, with D unresolved. This CDR3 region has 15 residues. Trimming took off 6 bases at V and 3 bases at J, with 15 bases between the two ends. The CDR3 DNA is TGTGCCAGCAGCCCCCACCTAGAGATCTACAATGAGCAGTTCTTC. This codes for CASSPHLEIYNEQFF.

This clonotype was seen a few times. V gene TRBV29-1 combines with J gene TRBJ1-1; no firm D call. CDR3 length: 11 residues. CDR1 SQVTM and CDR2 ANQGSEA come from the germline V gene. V was cut by 6 bases and J by 1 base, with 6 bases left in between. The CDR3 bases are TGCAGCGTAAGGCCGAACACTGAAGCTTTCTTT. This translates into CSVRPNTEAFF.